Shown below are 30 T cell receptor beta chains from a single sample sequenced in a study of blood T cell repertoires in COVID-19. TCRdb's table, derived via immunoSEQ multiplex PCR, lists solely in-frame clones and lacks some. The sample has over 100,000 clones; about 79% are singletons. The specimen was peripheral blood. The receptors originated from a woman older than 75 with active or convalescent COVID-19.

This chain joins TRBV11-1 and TRBJ2-5; possible D gene TRBD2, 5 bases. The CDR3 consists of 15 residues. The germline gives CDR1 SGHAT, CDR2 FQDESV (reference sequence). V shed 5 bases and J shed 1 base, with 14 bases lying between them. In DNA form, the CDR3 reads TGTGCCAGCAGCCAACCGGGTGGGAGCCAAGAGACCCAGTACTTC. Amino acids: CASSQPGGSQETQYF.

The CDR3 DNA follows: TGTGCCAGTACTATGACCGGGACTAGCTGGGAGACCCAGTACTTC. It is translated as CASTMTGTSWETQYF. J is TRBJ2-5 and V is TRBV19; 9 bases are a match to TRBD2. V shed 7 bases, J shed 5 bases, and the junction held 11 bases outside the gene matches. The CDR3 totals 15 residues. Per germline, CDR1 LNHDA and CDR2 SQIVND (reference sequence).

V gene TRBV5-6 combines with J gene TRBJ1-5; TRBD1 aligns across 8 bases. The CDR3 consists of 15 residues. J lost 10 bases, V lost 1 base, and 10 bases had no gene match. The germline V gene has CDR1 SGHDT and CDR2 YYEEEE. CDR3 coding DNA: TGTGCCAGCAGCTTGAGCGGGGACAGGTACCTCCCCCAGCATTTT. Amino acid sequence: CASSLSGDRYLPQHF. The complete variable domain, with remaining parts taken from reference TRBV5-6 and TRBJ1-5, reads DAGVTQSPTHLIKTRGQQVTLRCSPKSGHDTVSWYQQALGQGPQFIFQYYEEEERQRGNFPDRFSGHQFPNYSSELNVNALLLGDSALYLCASSLSGDRYLPQHFGDGTRLSIL.

This clone was observed a single time. This chain connects TRBV5-8 to TRBJ2-7, with 10 bases that match TRBD1. This CDR3 is built from 15 residues. CDR1 is SGHTS, CDR2 YDEGEE, per germline. The V and J ends lost 0 bases and 5 bases, in that order; junction bases with no gene match: 5. The chain's CDR3 is CASSLDGTGVNEQYF. The DNA of the CDR3 is TGTGCCAGCAGCTTGGACGGGACAGGGGTCAACGAGCAGTACTTC.

The V gene is TRBV9, the J gene TRBJ2-5; TRBD2 might be the D (6 bases). Trimming pared 4 bases from V and 1 base from J, leaving 14 bases between. This CDR3 contains 15 residues. Germline CDR1 SGDLS, CDR2 YYNGEE. The DNA of the CDR3 is TGTGCCAGCAGCCTCGGGGGTCGTCGCCAAGAGACCCAGTACTTC. Protein sequence: CASSLGGRRQETQYF.

V is TRBV4-2 and J is TRBJ2-5; D is possibly TRBD1 (5 bases). Trimming stripped 0 bases from V and 5 bases from J, with 13 bases between. This CDR3 region has 15 residues. Germline V gene lookup returns CDR1 LGHNA and CDR2 YNFKEQ. In nucleotides, the CDR3 is TGTGCCAGCAGCCAAGAGGGGCCCTCCGGGGAGACCCAGTACTTC. It encodes CASSQEGPSGETQYF.

This chain joins TRBV28 and TRBJ2-6; 9 bases map to TRBD2. This CDR3 is built from 15 residues. Unmatched junction bases numbered 5, after V lost 5 bases and J lost 6 bases. The germline V gene encodes CDR1 MDHEN and CDR2 SYDVKM. In DNA, the CDR3 is TGTGCCAGCAGTCTACTAGCGGGTATGGCCAACGTCCTGACTTTC. This sequence encodes CASSLLAGMANVLTF.

The CDR3 protein is CASIYGSAGETQYF. The CDR3 nucleotides read TGTGCCAGCATATACGGGTCGGCCGGAGAGACCCAGTACTTC. This chain links TRBV5-6 with TRBJ2-5; D remains ambiguous. The CDR3 contains 14 residues. Germline V gene sequence: CDR1 SGHDT, CDR2 YYEEEE. Between the trimmed V and J ends, which lost 6 bases and 4 bases, there was a span of 16 bases. The full variable domain, its missing parts supplied by reference TRBV5-6 and TRBJ2-5, is DAGVTQSPTHLIKTRGQQVTLRCSPKSGHDTVSWYQQALGQGPQFIFQYYEEEERQRGNFPDRFSGHQFPNYSSELNVNALLLGDSALYLCASIYGSAGETQYFGPGTRLLVL.

The genes are TRBV19 and TRBJ1-1; D unclear. The CDR3 totals 15 residues. Germline loops: CDR1 LNHDA, CDR2 SQIVND (reference sequence). V was shortened by 5 bases and J by 0 bases, with 13 bases between the two germline ends. The CDR3 loop is CASSHDGLLNTEAFF. Written as DNA, the CDR3 is TGTGCCAGTAGTCACGACGGACTATTGAACACTGAAGCTTTCTTT.

J is TRBJ2-3 and V is TRBV19, with TRBD1 matching 9 bases. Germline-derived CDR1 and CDR2 are LNHDA and SQIVND (reference sequence). The CDR3 extends over 16 amino acids. Losses at the gene ends were 1 base for V and 8 bases for J; bases not matched to a gene: 10. CDR3 sequence: CASSIGGTGPSGTQYF. The CDR3 region has the DNA TGTGCCAGTAGTATAGGGGGGACAGGGCCCTCTGGTACGCAGTATTTT.

The rearrangement uses TRBV2 and TRBJ1-1, with D possibly TRBD1 on 6 matching bases. The CDR3 consists of 13 residues. With 1 base removed from V and 9 bases from J, the gap between germline ends came to 12 bases. The germline CDR1 and CDR2 sequences are SNHLY and FYNNEI. The CDR3 loop is CASSEVGTRKAFF. The DNA of the CDR3 is TGTGCCAGCAGTGAAGTCGGGACACGCAAAGCTTTCTTT.

This chain links TRBV5-6 with TRBJ2-3; possibly TRBD2 for D (6 bases). Germline loops: CDR1 SGHDT, CDR2 YYEEEE. The CDR3 runs 15 residues. Trimming stripped 0 bases from V and 6 bases from J, with 14 bases between. As DNA, the CDR3 is TGTGCCAGCAGCTTGGACACGCACCGGGGGGATACGCAGTATTTT. Its translation is CASSLDTHRGDTQYF.

The chain joins TRBV28 to TRBJ2-3; D call uncertain. CDR1 and CDR2 (germline): MDHEN, SYDVKM. The V end lost 6 bases, the J end lost 2 bases, and 18 bases lay between the germline ends. This CDR3 has 16 amino acids. This chain's CDR3 is CASSPTKRSVTDTQYF. CDR3 bases: TGTGCCAGCAGCCCCACTAAGAGATCCGTCACAGATACGCAGTATTTT.

The chain combines TRBV7-2 with TRBJ2-1, with 8 bases that match TRBD2. The CDR3 length is 14 residues. Germline assignment: CDR1 SGHTA and CDR2 FQGNSA. Germline trimming cut 6 bases from V and 3 bases from J; bases unmatched to any gene: 4. The chain's CDR3 is CASSVLADYNEQFF. The CDR3 nucleotides are TGTGCCAGCAGTGTACTAGCGGACTACAATGAGCAGTTCTTC.

This clone came up a few times. The chain couples TRBV6-5 to TRBJ1-5; unclear D gene. The germline V gene encodes CDR1 MNHEY and CDR2 SVGAGI. This CDR3 is 15 amino acids long. V shed 6 bases and J shed 2 bases, with 14 bases lying between them. CDR3 loop: CASRIDGEGNQPQHF. In DNA form, the CDR3 reads TGTGCCAGCAGAATAGACGGGGAAGGCAATCAGCCCCAGCATTTT.

This chain links TRBV28 with TRBJ2-3; D remains ambiguous. This CDR3 comprises 13 residues. CDR1 and CDR2 (germline): MDHEN, SYDVKM. V was pared by 4 bases and J by 2 bases, with 7 bases between. CDR3 region: CASSSPVTDTQYF. For the CDR3, the DNA is TGTGCCAGCAGTTCCCCCGTCACAGATACGCAGTATTTT.

The J gene is TRBJ2-2, the V gene TRBV19; 10 nucleotides match TRBD2. J lost 6 bases, V lost 1 base, and 8 bases had no gene match. Germline CDR1 and CDR2: LNHDA and SQIVND (reference sequence). This CDR3 spans 17 amino acids. The CDR3 nucleotides are TGTGCCAGTAGTATAGCGCAAGCGGGAGGGCTTGCCGGGGAGCTGTTTTTT. The encoded protein is CASSIAQAGGLAGELFF.

In regard to this clone: The same CDR3 can be traced to other DNA sequences in this sample. The chain employs TRBV5-5 and TRBJ1-2, with 9 bases aligning to TRBD1. J was trimmed by 6 bases and V by 1 base; bases with no gene match: 1. Per germline, CDR1 SGHKS and CDR2 YYEKEE (reference sequence). The CDR3 contains 13 residues. The CDR3 region has the DNA TGTGCCAGCAGCTTGAGACAGGGGGATGGCTACACCTTC. Translated: CASSLRQGDGYTF.

The rearrangement links TRBV2 to TRBJ2-4, with 8 bases that match TRBD1. The CDR3 has 14 amino acids. The V and J ends lost 6 bases and 2 bases, in that order; junction bases with no gene match: 3. Germline-derived CDR1 and CDR2 are SNHLY and FYNNEI. CDR3 protein: CASSRQGTKNIQYF. CDR3 sequence (DNA): TGTGCCAGCAGCAGACAGGGGACCAAAAACATTCAGTACTTC.

V and J are TRBV5-1 and TRBJ2-3; a possible D gene is TRBD2 (5 bases). The CDR3 contains 15 residues. Trimming took 0 bases from V and 3 from J, leaving 11 bases between them. Germline V lookup: CDR1 SGHRS, CDR2 YFSETQ. Here the CDR3 DNA reads TGCGCCAGCAGCTTGGGTCGGGAAGAAACAGATACGCAGTATTTT. This translates into CASSLGREETDTQYF.

This rearrangement joins TRBV5-5 to TRBJ2-1; the match to TRBD2 covers 8 bases. The CDR3 loop spans 16 amino acids. The junction had 13 bases not matched to a gene; V was cut back by 2 bases and J by 9 bases. Germline V gene sequence: CDR1 SGHKS, CDR2 YYEKEE (reference sequence). The DNA of the CDR3 is TGTGCCAGCAGCTTTGATCCGGGACTAGATAGCGGTGAGCAGTTCTTC. It specifies CASSFDPGLDSGEQFF.

The chain has TRBV10-3 and TRBJ2-7, with 9 bases fitting TRBD2. The CDR3 spans 15 residues. V trimming: 3 bases; J trimming: 0 bases; junction bases outside the gene matches: 3. CDR1 ENHRY and CDR2 SYGVKD come from the germline V gene. CDR3 sequence (DNA): TGTGCCATCAGTGAACCTAGCGGGGCCTCCTACGAGCAGTACTTC. Translated: CAISEPSGASYEQYF.

CDR3 nucleotides: TGTGCCAGCAGCCAGGGGACTCTCCCCACAGATACGCAGTATTTT. Amino acids: CASSQGTLPTDTQYF. The chain couples TRBV3-1 (or the pseudogene TRBV3-2) to TRBJ2-3; TRBD2 is a possible D gene (6 bases). The V end lost 3 bases, the J end lost 2 bases, and 12 bases lay between the germline ends. The CDR3 is made up of 15 amino acids. Germline CDR1 LGHDT, CDR2 YNNKEL (reference sequence).

The rearrangement links TRBV4-2 to TRBJ2-3, with TRBD2 matching 10 bases. The ends lost 0 bases at V and 6 bases at J; junction bases unmatched: 6. The CDR3 loop spans 16 amino acids. CDR1 and CDR2 (germline): LGHNA, YNFKEQ. CDR3 sequence reads: CASSQERAGGIDTQYF. The DNA for the CDR3 is TGTGCCAGCAGCCAAGAACGAGCGGGAGGGATCGATACGCAGTATTTT.

This clone was observed a handful of times. This chain links TRBV14 with TRBJ2-1; 8 bases line up with TRBD2. J gave up 3 bases and V 6 bases, and 7 bases lay outside the gene matches. This CDR3 is 15 amino acids long. Germline CDR1 reads SGHDN; CDR2 reads FVKESK. DNA of the CDR3: TGTGCCAGCAGTTACGTTAGCGGGGTCTACAATGAGCAGTTCTTC. Translating gives CASSYVSGVYNEQFF.

A few counts support this clone. The chain employs TRBV21-1 and TRBJ1-3; the listed D gene, TRBD1, was not tested against the DNA. TRBV21-1 is noted as a pseudogene. This CDR3 spans 16 amino acids. The CDR3 sequence: CASSKVGPGVRNTIYF. In DNA form, the CDR3 reads TGTGCCAGCAGCAAAGTAGGCCCAGGGGTAAGAAACACCATATATTTT.

In this sample, this clone turned up a few times. The chain employs TRBV4-1 and TRBJ1-1, with D uncertain. In germline, CDR1 is MGHRA, CDR2 YSYEKL. Deletions cut 1 base from V and 2 bases from J, with 17 bases between. The CDR3 length is 17 residues. The CDR3 DNA is TGCGCCAGCAGCCAAGGTGGACTTCTTCGAGCTAACACTGAAGCTTTCTTT. It specifies CASSQGGLLRANTEAFF.

Only a few counts were recorded for this clone. The chain employs TRBV10-3 and TRBJ1-1; weak D call: TRBD1 (5 bases). Germline V gene lookup returns CDR1 ENHRY and CDR2 SYGVKD. The CDR3 is 13 amino acids. Between the trimmed V and J ends, which lost 6 bases and 0 bases, there was a span of 8 bases. DNA of the CDR3: TGTGCCATCAGGGGGGACTTGAACACTGAAGCTTTCTTT. This encodes CAIRGDLNTEAFF.

About this clone: In this CDR3 the conserved last residue, phenylalanine or tryptophan, is missing, so a read error is likely. No DNA is shown, since the ends of the CDR3 on it are uncertain; the CDR3 is the one TCRdb lists. The chain combines TRBV5-8 with TRBJ1-1; no check of the table's D call, TRBD1, against the DNA was made. CDR1 is SGHTS and CDR2 is YDEGEE in the germline V gene. The CDR3 spans 13 residues, counting both ends. This CDR3 is CASSSHPDREPGN.

V and J are TRBV5-1 and TRBJ1-4, with 8 positions matching TRBD1. CDR1 and CDR2 from the germline V gene are SGHRS and YFSETQ. The length of the CDR3 is 15 residues. Trimming at V came to 4 bases and at J to 8 bases, leaving 10 bases not matched to a gene. CDR3 amino acids: CASSEMGQDAEKLFF. The CDR3 region has the DNA TGCGCCAGCAGCGAAATGGGACAGGATGCGGAAAAACTGTTTTTT.